This is a list of T cell receptor beta chains from one sample in a study of T cell responses to AZD1222 COVID-19 vaccine. Libraries were prepared by immunoSEQ multiplex PCR; TCRdb keeps only in-frame clonotypes and omits some of them. The sample records about 160,000 clones, 92% being singletons. The sample here was peripheral blood, taken 28 days after the second AZD1222 dose. All receptors come from an adult who received the AZD1222 COVID-19 vaccine. Both conserved end residues are part of each CDR3. The D gene is left open where the match is weak. Clone size is shown for a subset of rows, as once, few, many or a class of expanded clone.

>14|TRBV24-1|TRBJ1-5|-|-
CATSTSTGWQPQHF
TGTGCCACCAGTACTTCGACAGGTTGGCAGCCCCAGCATTTT
>15|TRBV6-5|TRBJ2-5|-|TRBD2
CASASSGSPQETQYF
TGTGCCAGCGCTAGCAGCGGGAGCCCCCAAGAGACCCAGTACTTC
>17|TRBV7-3|TRBJ1-6|-|-
CASSSARANFYNSPLHF
TGTGCCAGCAGCTCTGCTAGAGCTAATTTCTATAATTCACCCCTCCACTTT
>13|TRBV18|TRBJ2-1|-|TRBD2
CATKSGTDNEQFF
TGTGCCACCAAGAGCGGGACTGACAATGAGCAGTTCTTC
>15|TRBV3-1/TRBV3-2|TRBJ1-4|-|TRBD1
CASSYPGQAYEKLFF
TGTGCCAGCAGTTATCCGGGACAGGCCTATGAAAAACTGTTTTTT
>16|TRBV5-5|TRBJ2-1|-|TRBD1
CASSLGTGGVHNEQFF
TGTGCCAGCAGCTTGGGGACAGGGGGAGTCCACAATGAGCAGTTCTTC
>15|TRBV5-1|TRBJ2-1|-|-
CASSLGTGPRSEQFF
TGCGCCAGCAGCTTGGGTACGGGCCCACGGTCTGAGCAGTTCTTC
>16|TRBV18|TRBJ2-1|-|TRBD1
CASSPSDRGFYNEQFF
TGTGCCAGCTCACCCTCGGACAGGGGCTTCTACAATGAGCAGTTCTTC
>14|TRBV29-1|TRBJ1-5|-|TRBD1
CSVSQGAPNQPQHF
TGCAGCGTTTCCCAGGGGGCTCCCAATCAGCCCCAGCATTTT
>15|TRBV4-1|TRBJ2-2|-|TRBD1
CASSQTGLHTGELFF
TGCGCCAGCAGCCAGACAGGGCTGCACACCGGGGAGCTGTTTTTT
>16|TRBV7-2|TRBJ2-2|-|TRBD1
CASSPQGQLNTGELFF
TGTGCCAGCAGCCCTCAGGGACAGCTGAACACCGGGGAGCTGTTTTTT
>16|TRBV7-3|TRBJ2-3|-|TRBD1
CASSFGTGSSLGAQYF
TGTGCCAGCAGCTTTGGGACAGGATCGAGTCTTGGGGCGCAGTATTTT
>12|TRBV3-1/TRBV3-2|TRBJ2-7|once|-
CASSQAVGEQYF
TGTGCCAGCAGCCAAGCCGTGGGCGAGCAGTACTTC
>14|TRBV6-5|TRBJ2-7|-|TRBD2
CASSGSGKLYEQYF
TGTGCCAGCAGCGGTAGCGGGAAACTTTACGAGCAGTACTTC
>17|TRBV4-1|TRBJ2-6|-|-
CASSQVVLGSGANVLTF
TGCGCCAGCAGCCAAGTTGTTTTAGGTTCTGGGGCCAACGTCCTGACTTTC
>15|TRBV15|TRBJ1-2|once|-
CATSPRTEGNRGYTF
TGTGCCACCAGCCCCAGGACAGAGGGGAACCGGGGCTACACCTTC
>16|TRBV11-2|TRBJ2-7|-|TRBD2
CASSFGTSGKAYEQYF
TGTGCCAGCAGCTTCGGGACTAGCGGGAAGGCCTACGAGCAGTACTTC
>14|TRBV11-3|TRBJ2-1|-|-
CASSLNGGYNEQFF
TGTGCCAGCAGCTTAAATGGGGGTTACAATGAGCAGTTCTTC
>18|TRBV5-1|TRBJ2-7|-|TRBD2
CASSLVSRLAGGPYEQYF
TGCGCCAGCAGCTTGGTTAGCCGACTAGCGGGAGGGCCATACGAGCAGTACTTC
>12|TRBV3-1/TRBV3-2|TRBJ2-3|-|-
CASGQGPGTQYF
TGTGCCAGCGGGCAGGGTCCAGGTACGCAGTATTTT
>18|TRBV12-2|TRBJ2-7|-|-
CASRLDTGRGAENHEQYF
TGTGCAAGTCGCTTAGACACTGGGCGGGGCGCAGAAAACCACGAGCAGTACTTC
>15|TRBV9|TRBJ1-2|-|-
CASSVAGAPNYGYTF
TGTGCCAGCAGCGTAGCTGGGGCTCCGAACTATGGCTACACCTTC
>14|TRBV6-5|TRBJ1-2|once|-
CASSYGGERSGYTF
TGTGCCAGCAGTTACGGGGGAGAAAGGAGTGGCTACACCTTC
>13|TRBV12-3/TRBV12-4|TRBJ2-5|-|-
CASSFRAAGTQYF
TGTGCCAGCAGTTTCAGGGCTGCGGGGACCCAGTACTTC
>13|TRBV9|TRBJ2-5|-|-
CASSVSGTETQYF
TGTGCCAGCAGTGTGAGTGGCACCGAGACCCAGTACTTC
>14|TRBV29-1|TRBJ1-1|few|TRBD1
CSVEVRAGGTEAFF
TGCAGCGTTGAAGTTAGGGCAGGGGGCACTGAAGCTTTCTTT
>13|TRBV6-5|TRBJ1-2|-|-
CASTSRGGYGYTF
TGTGCCAGCACGTCGAGGGGCGGCTATGGCTACACCTTC
>15|TRBV29-1|TRBJ2-1|once|TRBD2
CSVGRGGSSYNEQFF
TGCAGCGTTGGTCGGGGGGGTAGCTCCTACAATGAGCAGTTCTTC
>15|TRBV5-1|TRBJ1-4|-|-
CASSWTTATNEKLFF
TGCGCCAGCAGCTGGACAACCGCAACTAATGAAAAACTGTTTTTT
>16|TRBV6-5|TRBJ2-7|-|-
CASSYSPRAGSYEQYF
TGTGCCAGCAGTTACTCGCCGCGCGCAGGCTCCTACGAGCAGTACTTC
>14|TRBV19|TRBJ1-5|-|-
CASRMEGVGQPQHF
TGTGCCAGTAGGATGGAGGGAGTAGGTCAGCCCCAGCATTTT
>13|TRBV11-3|TRBJ2-2|-|-
CASSLEVTGELFF
TGTGCCAGCAGCTTAGAAGTCACCGGGGAGCTGTTTTTT
>14|TRBV28|TRBJ2-3|-|TRBD2
CASTGTSVTDTQYF
TGTGCCAGCACCGGGACTAGTGTCACAGATACGCAGTATTTT
>13|TRBV9|TRBJ1-1|few|-
CASSVGWNTEAFF
TGTGCCAGCAGCGTAGGCTGGAACACTGAAGCTTTCTTT
>17|TRBV21-1|TRBJ2-6|once|-
CASSKIGRVSGANVLTF
TGTGCCAGCAGCAAAATCGGTCGGGTCTCTGGGGCCAACGTCCTGACTTTC
>15|TRBV7-9|TRBJ2-7|-|TRBD2
CASSLLTSGSYEQYF
TGTGCCAGCAGCTTACTGACTAGCGGGAGCTACGAGCAGTACTTC
>14|TRBV28|TRBJ1-2|once|TRBD1
CASRGQGAFYGYTF
TGTGCCAGCAGGGGACAGGGGGCGTTCTATGGCTACACCTTC
>14|TRBV11-2|TRBJ2-3|-|-
CASSLRGGADTQYF
TGTGCCAGCAGCCTTAGGGGCGGCGCAGATACGCAGTATTTT
>14|TRBV7-3|TRBJ2-2|-|-
CASSTQGYTGELFF
TGTGCCAGCAGCACCCAGGGTTACACCGGGGAGCTGTTTTTT
>13|TRBV6-4|TRBJ1-2|once|-
CASSDSGLYGYTF
TGTGCCAGCAGTGACTCGGGCCTTTATGGCTACACCTTC
>19|TRBV7-9|TRBJ2-1|-|TRBD2
CASSGPGTSVTFSYNEQFF
TGTGCCAGCAGCGGACCCGGGACTAGCGTTACTTTCTCCTACAATGAGCAGTTCTTC
>13|TRBV5-1|TRBJ1-2|-|-
CASSFGLSYGYTF
TGCGCCAGCAGCTTCGGGCTTTCCTATGGCTACACCTTC
>12|TRBV28|TRBJ1-2|once|-
CASTVEDYGYTF
TGTGCCAGCACGGTTGAGGACTATGGCTACACCTTC
>16|TRBV5-5|TRBJ1-3|-|-
CASSLGLGASGNTIYF
TGTGCCAGCAGCTTGGGGTTAGGGGCTTCTGGAAACACCATATATTTT
>16|TRBV20-1|TRBJ1-6|-|-
CSASVQGGSYNSPLHF
TGCAGTGCTAGTGTCCAGGGTGGATCCTATAATTCACCCCTCCACTTT
>14|TRBV2|TRBJ1-1|-|-
CASSVRVPFPCAFF
TGTGCCAGCAGTGTCAGGGTCCCTTTTCCGTGCGCTTTCTTT
>16|TRBV3-1/TRBV3-2|TRBJ2-6|-|-
CASSQDFGTGANVLTF
TGTGCCAGCAGCCAAGATTTCGGTACTGGGGCCAACGTCCTGACTTTC